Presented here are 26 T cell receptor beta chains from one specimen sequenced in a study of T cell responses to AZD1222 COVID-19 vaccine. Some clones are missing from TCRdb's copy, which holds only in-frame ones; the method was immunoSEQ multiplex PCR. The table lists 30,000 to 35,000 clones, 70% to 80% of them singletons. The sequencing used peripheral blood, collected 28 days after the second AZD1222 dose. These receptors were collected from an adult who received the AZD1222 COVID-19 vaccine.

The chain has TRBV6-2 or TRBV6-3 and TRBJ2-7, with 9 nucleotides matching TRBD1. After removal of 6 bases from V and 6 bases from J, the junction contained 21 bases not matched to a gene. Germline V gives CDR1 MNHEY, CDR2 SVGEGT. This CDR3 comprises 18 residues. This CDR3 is CASSQRGAQTGGYGEQYV. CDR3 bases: TGTGCCAGCAGCCAACGCGGGGCCCAGACAGGGGGATACGGCGAGCAGTACGTC.

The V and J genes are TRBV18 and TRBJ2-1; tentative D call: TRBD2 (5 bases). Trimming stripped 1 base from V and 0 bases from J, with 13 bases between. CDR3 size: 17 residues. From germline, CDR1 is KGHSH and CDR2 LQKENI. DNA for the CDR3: TGTGCCAGCTCACCACGGAATCGCGGGCGCTCCTACAATGAGCAGTTCTTC. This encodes CASSPRNRGRSYNEQFF.

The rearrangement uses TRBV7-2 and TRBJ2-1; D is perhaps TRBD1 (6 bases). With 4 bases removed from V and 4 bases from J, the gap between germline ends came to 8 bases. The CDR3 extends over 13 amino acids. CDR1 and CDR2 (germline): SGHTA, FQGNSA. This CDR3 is CASSSGQYNEQFF. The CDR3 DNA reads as TGTGCCAGCAGCTCAGGACAGTACAATGAGCAGTTCTTC. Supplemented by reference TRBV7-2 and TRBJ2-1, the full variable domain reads GAGVSQSPSNKVTEKGKDVELRCDPISGHTALYWYRQSLGQGLEFLIYFQGNSAPDKSGLPSDRFSAERTGGSVSTLTIQRTQQEDSAVYLCASSSGQYNEQFFGPGTRLTVL.

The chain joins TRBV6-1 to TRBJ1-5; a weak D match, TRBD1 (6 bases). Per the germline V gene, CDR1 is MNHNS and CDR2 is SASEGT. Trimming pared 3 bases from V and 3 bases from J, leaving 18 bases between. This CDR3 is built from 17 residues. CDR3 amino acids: CASSERGGALLNQPQHF. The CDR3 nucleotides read TGTGCCAGCAGTGAGAGAGGGGGAGCGCTTCTCAATCAGCCCCAGCATTTT.

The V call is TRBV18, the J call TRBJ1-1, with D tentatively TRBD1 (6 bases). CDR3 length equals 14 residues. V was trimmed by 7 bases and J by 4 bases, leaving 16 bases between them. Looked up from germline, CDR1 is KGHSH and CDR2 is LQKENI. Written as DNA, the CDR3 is TGTGCCAGCTGGTGGGGGCCGGGGACCACTGAAGCTTTCTTT. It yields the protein CASWWGPGTTEAFF.

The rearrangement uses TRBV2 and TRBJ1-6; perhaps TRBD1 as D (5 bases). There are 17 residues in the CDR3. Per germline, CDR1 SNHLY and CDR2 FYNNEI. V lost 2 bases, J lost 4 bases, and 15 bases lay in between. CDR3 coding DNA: TGTGCCAGCAGTGAACACGGGGCCAACACATATAATTCACCCCTCCACTTT. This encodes CASSEHGANTYNSPLHF.

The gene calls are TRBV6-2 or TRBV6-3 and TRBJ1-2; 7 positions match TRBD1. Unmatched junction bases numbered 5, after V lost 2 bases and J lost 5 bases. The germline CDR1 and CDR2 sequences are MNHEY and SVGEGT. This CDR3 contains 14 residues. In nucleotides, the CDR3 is TGTGCCAGCAGTTACAGCGCGACAGGGTATGGCTACACCTTC. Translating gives CASSYSATGYGYTF.

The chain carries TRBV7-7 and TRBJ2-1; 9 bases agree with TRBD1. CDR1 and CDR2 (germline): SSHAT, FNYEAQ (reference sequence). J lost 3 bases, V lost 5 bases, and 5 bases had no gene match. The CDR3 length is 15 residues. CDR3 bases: TGTGCCAGCAGCACCGGGACAGGGCTCTACAATGAGCAGTTCTTC. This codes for CASSTGTGLYNEQFF.

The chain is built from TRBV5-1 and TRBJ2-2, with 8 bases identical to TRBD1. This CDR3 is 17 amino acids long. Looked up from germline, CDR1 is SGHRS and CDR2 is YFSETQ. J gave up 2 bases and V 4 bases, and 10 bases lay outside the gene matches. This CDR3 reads CASSPSSDRVNTGELFF. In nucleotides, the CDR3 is TGCGCCAGCAGCCCCTCATCGGACAGGGTAAACACCGGGGAGCTGTTTTTT.

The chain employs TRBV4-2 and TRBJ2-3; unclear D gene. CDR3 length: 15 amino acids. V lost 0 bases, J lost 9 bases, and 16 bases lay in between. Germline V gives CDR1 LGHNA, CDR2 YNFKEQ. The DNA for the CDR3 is TGTGCCAGCAGCCAAGAACTGGCCCCCCTGAACACGCAGTATTTT. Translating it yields CASSQELAPLNTQYF.

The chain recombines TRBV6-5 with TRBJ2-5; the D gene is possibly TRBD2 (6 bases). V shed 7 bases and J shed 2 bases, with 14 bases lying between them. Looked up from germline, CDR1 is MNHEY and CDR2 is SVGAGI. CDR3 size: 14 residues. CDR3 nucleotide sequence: TGTGCCAGCATTCGACTAGGGACGCAAGAGACCCAGTACTTC. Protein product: CASIRLGTQETQYF.

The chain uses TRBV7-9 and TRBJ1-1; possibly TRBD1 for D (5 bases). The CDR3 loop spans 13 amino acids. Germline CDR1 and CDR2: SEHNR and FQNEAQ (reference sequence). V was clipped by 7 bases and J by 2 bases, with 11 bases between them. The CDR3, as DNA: TGTGCCAGCATGGTTCGGGGCAACACTGAAGCTTTCTTT. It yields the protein CASMVRGNTEAFF.

DNA of the CDR3: TGTGCCAGCAGCCCTAGCGGGGGAGCCGACTACGAGCAGTACTTC. This sequence encodes CASSPSGGADYEQYF. The chain carries TRBV6-2 or TRBV6-3 and TRBJ2-7, with 10 positions matching TRBD2. The germline CDR1 and CDR2 sequences are MNHEY and SVGEGT. There are 15 residues in the CDR3. The junction had 8 bases not matched to a gene; V was cut back by 6 bases and J by 3 bases.

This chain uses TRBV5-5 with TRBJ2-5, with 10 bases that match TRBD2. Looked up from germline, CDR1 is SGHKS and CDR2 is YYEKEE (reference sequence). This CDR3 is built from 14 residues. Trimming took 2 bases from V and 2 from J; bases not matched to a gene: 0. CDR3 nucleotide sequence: TGTGCCAGCAGCTTACTAGCGGGGCAAGAGACCCAGTACTTC. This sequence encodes CASSLLAGQETQYF.

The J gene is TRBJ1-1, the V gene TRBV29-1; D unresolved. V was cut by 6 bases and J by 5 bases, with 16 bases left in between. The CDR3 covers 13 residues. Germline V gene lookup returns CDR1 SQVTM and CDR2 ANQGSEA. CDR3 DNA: TGCAGCGTGGAAAGACAAGAGGAAACTGAAGCTTTCTTT. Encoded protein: CSVERQEETEAFF.

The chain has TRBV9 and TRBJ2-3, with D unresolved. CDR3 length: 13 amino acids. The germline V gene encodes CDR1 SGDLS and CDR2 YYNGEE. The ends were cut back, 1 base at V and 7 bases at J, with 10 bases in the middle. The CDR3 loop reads CASSVLPGNTQYF. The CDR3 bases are TGTGCCAGCAGCGTACTTCCCGGAAATACGCAGTATTTT.

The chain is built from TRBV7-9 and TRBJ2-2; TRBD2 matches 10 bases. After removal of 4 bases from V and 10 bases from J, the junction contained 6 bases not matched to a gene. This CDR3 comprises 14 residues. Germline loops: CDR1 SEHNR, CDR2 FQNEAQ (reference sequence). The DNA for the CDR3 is TGTGCCAGCAGCTATCCCGGACTAGCGGTGGAGCTGTTTTTT. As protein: CASSYPGLAVELFF.

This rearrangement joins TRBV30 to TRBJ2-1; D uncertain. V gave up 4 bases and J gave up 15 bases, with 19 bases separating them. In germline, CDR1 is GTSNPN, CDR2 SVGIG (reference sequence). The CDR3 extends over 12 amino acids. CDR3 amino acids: CAWTEGFPRPFF. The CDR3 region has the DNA TGTGCCTGGACCGAAGGCTTCCCGAGGCCGTTCTTC.

In nucleotides, the CDR3 is TGTGCCAGCAGTCTGACAGAGTCACGGACTCAGCCCCAGCATTTT. Protein sequence: CASSLTESRTQPQHF. The chain has TRBV5-8 and TRBJ1-5, with a possible D match to TRBD1 (5 bases). From germline, CDR1 is SGHTS and CDR2 YDEGEE. This CDR3 comprises 15 residues. Trimming shortened V by 5 bases and J by 6 bases, and 18 bases separated the two germline ends.

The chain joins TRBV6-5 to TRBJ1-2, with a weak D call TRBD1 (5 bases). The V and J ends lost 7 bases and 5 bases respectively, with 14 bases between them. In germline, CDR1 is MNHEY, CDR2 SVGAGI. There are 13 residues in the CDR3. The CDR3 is CASILTDGYGYTF. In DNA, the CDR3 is TGTGCCAGCATCCTGACAGATGGGTATGGCTACACCTTC.

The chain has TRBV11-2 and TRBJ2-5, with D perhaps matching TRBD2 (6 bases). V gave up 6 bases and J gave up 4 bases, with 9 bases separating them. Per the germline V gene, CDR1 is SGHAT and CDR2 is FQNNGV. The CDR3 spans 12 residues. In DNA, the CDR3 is TGTGCCAGCAGGGGGGACTTAGAGACCCAGTACTTC. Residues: CASRGDLETQYF.

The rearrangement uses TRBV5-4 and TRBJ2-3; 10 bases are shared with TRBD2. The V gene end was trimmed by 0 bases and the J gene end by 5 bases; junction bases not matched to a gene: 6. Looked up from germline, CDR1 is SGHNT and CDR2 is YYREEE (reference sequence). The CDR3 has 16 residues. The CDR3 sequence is CASSLGAGGGIDTQYF. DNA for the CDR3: TGTGCCAGCAGCTTGGGAGCGGGGGGGGGTATAGATACGCAGTATTTT. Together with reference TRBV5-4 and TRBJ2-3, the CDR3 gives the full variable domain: ETGVTQSPTHLIKTRGQQVTLRCSSQSGHNTVSWYQQALGQGPQFIFQYYREEENGRGNFPPRFSGLQFPNYSSELNVNALELDDSALYLCASSLGAGGGIDTQYFGPGTRLTVL.

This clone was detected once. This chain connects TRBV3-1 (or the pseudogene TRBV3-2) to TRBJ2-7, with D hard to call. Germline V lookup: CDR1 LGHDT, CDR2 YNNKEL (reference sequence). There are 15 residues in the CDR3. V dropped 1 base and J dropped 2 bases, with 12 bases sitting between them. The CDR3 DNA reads TGTGCCAGCAGCCAAGGTCCTGCCACCACCTACGAGCAGTACTTC. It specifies CASSQGPATTYEQYF.

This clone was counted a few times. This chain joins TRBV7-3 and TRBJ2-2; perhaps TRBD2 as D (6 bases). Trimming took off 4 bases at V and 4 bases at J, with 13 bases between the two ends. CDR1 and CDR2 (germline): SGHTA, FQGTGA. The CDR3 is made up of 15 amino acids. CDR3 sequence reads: CASSSSAGGTGELFF. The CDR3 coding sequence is TGTGCCAGCAGCTCCTCGGCCGGGGGCACCGGGGAGCTGTTTTTT.

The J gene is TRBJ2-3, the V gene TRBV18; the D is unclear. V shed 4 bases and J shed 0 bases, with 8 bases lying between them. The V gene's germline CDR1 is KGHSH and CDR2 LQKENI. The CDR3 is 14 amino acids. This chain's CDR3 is CASSRGSSTDTQYF. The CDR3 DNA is TGTGCCAGCTCACGAGGCAGCAGCACAGATACGCAGTATTTT.

The CDR3 region is CASSRYKGNQPQHF. As DNA, the CDR3 is TGTGCCAGCTCACGCTATAAGGGCAATCAGCCCCAGCATTTT. V gene TRBV18 combines with J gene TRBJ1-5; the D is unclear. The V end lost 4 bases, the J end lost 2 bases, and 9 bases lay between the germline ends. Germline V lookup: CDR1 KGHSH, CDR2 LQKENI. The CDR3 has 14 amino acids.